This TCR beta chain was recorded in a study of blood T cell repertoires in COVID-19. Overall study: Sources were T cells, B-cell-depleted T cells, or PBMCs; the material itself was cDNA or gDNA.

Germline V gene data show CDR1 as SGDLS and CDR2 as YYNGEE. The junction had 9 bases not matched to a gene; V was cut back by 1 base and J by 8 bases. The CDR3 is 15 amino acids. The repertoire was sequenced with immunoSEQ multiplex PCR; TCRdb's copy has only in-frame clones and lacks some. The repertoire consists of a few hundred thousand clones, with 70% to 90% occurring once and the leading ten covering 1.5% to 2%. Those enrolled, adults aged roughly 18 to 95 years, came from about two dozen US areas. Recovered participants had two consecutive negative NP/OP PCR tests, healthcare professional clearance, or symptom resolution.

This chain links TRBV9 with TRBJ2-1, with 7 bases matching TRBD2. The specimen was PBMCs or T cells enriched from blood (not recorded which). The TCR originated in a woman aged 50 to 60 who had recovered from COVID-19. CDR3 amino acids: CASSVRREKSDEQFF. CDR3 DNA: TGTGCCAGCAGCGTAAGGCGGGAGAAATCTGATGAGCAGTTCTTC.